The 18 T cell receptor beta chains below come from one sample, sequenced in a study of shared clonotypes between healthy human individuals. Data came from immunoSEQ multiplex PCR; TCRdb stores just in-frame clones and leaves some out. The sample consists of under 2,000,000 clones, about 95% of them appearing once. Only CD45RO-negative cells positively selected for CCR7 counted as naive CD8 cells, so terminally differentiated effector memory CD45RA+ cells were excluded. Material: naive CD8+ T cells sorted from blood. Every receptor here comes from a man in his late teens or twenties in good health.

Details on this clone: Other DNA sequences in the sample encode the same CDR3. CDR3 bases: TGCGCCAGCAGCTTGGCGGGGGGACCCTACGAGCAGTACTTC. Protein product: CASSLAGGPYEQYF. The chain recombines TRBV5-1 with TRBJ2-7; 7 nucleotides align to TRBD2. J was trimmed by 2 bases and V by 0 bases; bases with no gene match: 2. Germline V gene sequence: CDR1 SGHRS, CDR2 YFSETQ. This CDR3 region has 14 residues.

The chain has TRBV7-2 and TRBJ2-2; 11 nucleotides agree with TRBD2. The CDR3 extends over 17 amino acids. The V gene's germline CDR1 is SGHTA and CDR2 FQGNSA. After removal of 5 bases from V and 6 bases from J, the junction contained 11 bases not matched to a gene. CDR3 nucleotides: TGTGCCAGCAGCCGAACCTACTCACTAGCGGGAGCCGGGGAGCTGTTTTTT. It is translated as CASSRTYSLAGAGELFF.

The J gene is TRBJ2-7, the V gene TRBV7-9; 8 bases fit TRBD1. Germline V gives CDR1 SEHNR, CDR2 FQNEAQ (reference sequence). V dropped 5 bases and J dropped 6; count of bases not matched to a gene: 3. The CDR3 loop spans 12 amino acids. CDR3 in DNA: TGTGCCAGCAGCCTCAGGGGGCTCGAGCAGTACTTC. As protein: CASSLRGLEQYF.

As for this clone: Other DNA sequences in the same sample also yield this CDR3. The chain carries TRBV30 and TRBJ1-5; 9 bases line up with TRBD1. The CDR3 is 14 amino acids. Unmatched junction bases numbered 3, after V lost 1 base and J lost 5 bases. Germline-derived CDR1 and CDR2 are GTSNPN and SVGIG (reference sequence). The CDR3 bases are TGTGCCTGGAGTGGAGGACAGGGGTATCAGCCCCAGCATTTT. It yields the protein CAWSGGQGYQPQHF.

The genes are TRBV27 and TRBJ2-5; D uncertain. In germline, CDR1 is MNHEY, CDR2 SMNVEV (reference sequence). The V gene lost 5 bases and the J gene lost 2 bases, with 12 bases spanning the gap. The CDR3 is 14 residues long. This chain's CDR3 is CASSDQGWQETQYF. The CDR3 coding sequence is TGTGCCAGCAGTGACCAAGGGTGGCAAGAGACCCAGTACTTC.

J is TRBJ2-7 and V is TRBV7-8; TRBD2 matches at 13 bases. The CDR3 is 20 residues long. V lost 5 bases and J lost 1; bases outside the gene matches: 17. Germline CDR1 is SGHVS and CDR2 is FQNEAQ. The CDR3 protein is CASSPRLAGGTLSDSYEQYF. The DNA of the CDR3 is TGTGCCAGCAGCCCCAGACTAGCGGGAGGTACACTTTCCGATTCCTACGAGCAGTACTTC.

V and J are TRBV7-9 and TRBJ1-6; D gene ambiguous. The CDR3 consists of 19 residues. Trimming cost V 4 bases and J 0 bases, with 19 bases left between them. In germline, CDR1 is SEHNR, CDR2 FQNEAQ (reference sequence). CDR3 region: CASSSSEGQHSSYNSPLHF. CDR3 sequence (DNA): TGTGCCAGCAGCTCGTCCGAAGGGCAGCATAGCTCCTATAATTCACCCCTCCACTTT. Drawing the rest from reference TRBV7-9 and TRBJ1-6, the complete variable domain is DTGVSQNPRHKITKRGQNVTFRCDPISEHNRLYWYRQTLGQGPEFLTYFQNEAQLEKSRLLSDRFSAERPKGSFSTLEIQRTEQGDSAMYLCASSSSEGQHSSYNSPLHFGNGTRLTVT.

As concerns this clone: This clone may be a read error of a much larger clone one base away. The rearrangement uses TRBV29-1 and TRBJ2-7; tentative D call: TRBD2 (5 bases). Germline-derived CDR1 and CDR2 are SQVTM and ANQGSEA. V lost 7 bases and J 3 bases, leaving 16 bases between the germline ends. The CDR3 is 13 amino acids. CDR3 protein: CSGQRAGNYEQYF. In DNA, the CDR3 is TGCAGCGGCCAGAGGGCAGGCAACTACGAGCAGTACTTC.

This clone has just one count. The chain has TRBV4-1 and TRBJ1-2; 7 bases are a match to TRBD1. V lost 0 bases and J lost 10; bases outside the gene matches: 5. The germline V gene encodes CDR1 MGHRA and CDR2 YSYEKL. This CDR3 region has 13 residues. The CDR3 coding sequence is TGCGCCAGCAGCCAAGACGTGGGGACAGTCTACACCTTC. It is translated as CASSQDVGTVYTF.

The chain has TRBV4-1 and TRBJ2-1; D might be TRBD2 (5 bases). There are 13 residues in the CDR3. Trimming removed 5 bases from V and 3 bases from J, with 8 bases in between. Germline CDR1 and CDR2: MGHRA and YSYEKL. The CDR3 DNA follows: TGCGCCAGCAGCGAGGGAGTCTACAATGAGCAGTTCTTC. It codes for CASSEGVYNEQFF.

V usage is TRBV10-3 and J usage is TRBJ2-1; TRBD2 agrees at 14 bases. Germline assignment: CDR1 ENHRY and CDR2 SYGVKD. The CDR3 spans 14 residues. V lost 8 bases to trimming and J lost 5 bases; unmatched junction nucleotides: 2. The CDR3 here is CAIGGLAGDNEQFF. Written as DNA, the CDR3 is TGTGCCATCGGGGGACTAGCGGGGGACAATGAGCAGTTCTTC.

The chain carries TRBV11-2 and TRBJ2-2; 12 bases align to TRBD2. The CDR3 runs to 15 residues. Germline CDR1 and CDR2: SGHAT and FQNNGV. The V and J ends lost 6 bases and 4 bases, in that order; junction bases with no gene match: 3. CDR3 coding DNA: TGTGCCAGCAGTAGACTAGCGGGAGCCACCGGGGAGCTGTTTTTT. This codes for CASSRLAGATGELFF.

The J gene is TRBJ2-7, the V gene TRBV9, with 9 bases identical to TRBD1. CDR1 is SGDLS, CDR2 YYNGEE, per germline. V shed 7 bases and J 7 bases; nucleotides not matched to a gene: 6. The CDR3 runs 12 residues. The CDR3 nucleotides are TGTGCCAGCGCCGGGACAGGGAAAGAGCAGTACTTC. This gives the protein CASAGTGKEQYF.

The chain links TRBV27 to TRBJ2-7; no clear D. The germline CDR1 and CDR2 sequences are MNHEY and SMNVEV (reference sequence). V gave up 3 bases and J gave up 0 bases, with 12 bases separating them. CDR3 length equals 15 residues. Written as DNA, the CDR3 is TGTGCCAGCAGTTTCTCACCTGAGTTCTCCTACGAGCAGTACTTC. Protein: CASSFSPEFSYEQYF.

In this sample, this clone turned up once. The V call is TRBV4-1, the J call TRBJ1-4; no firm D call. Trimming removed 6 bases from V and 5 bases from J, with 10 bases in between. The V gene's germline CDR1 is MGHRA and CDR2 YSYEKL. This CDR3 is built from 13 residues. CDR3: CASRSRTNEKLFF. The CDR3 nucleotides read TGCGCCAGCAGGAGCAGAACCAATGAAAAACTGTTTTTT.

The J gene is TRBJ2-1, the V gene TRBV5-6; 11 positions agree with TRBD2. This CDR3 is built from 15 residues. The trim removed 3 bases at V and 5 bases at J, leaving 4 bases unmatched. Per germline, CDR1 SGHDT and CDR2 YYEEEE. The CDR3 DNA sequence: TGTGCCAGCAGCTACGGGACTAGCGGTAACAATGAGCAGTTCTTC. Translating it yields CASSYGTSGNNEQFF. Drawing the rest from reference TRBV5-6 and TRBJ2-1, the complete variable domain is DAGVTQSPTHLIKTRGQQVTLRCSPKSGHDTVSWYQQALGQGPQFIFQYYEEEERQRGNFPDRFSGHQFPNYSSELNVNALLLGDSALYLCASSYGTSGNNEQFFGPGTRLTVL.

The V call is TRBV9, the J call TRBJ1-2; D remains ambiguous. The CDR3 runs 15 residues. Germline loops: CDR1 SGDLS, CDR2 YYNGEE. V shed 0 bases and J shed 10 bases, with 19 bases lying between them. CDR3 in DNA: TGTGCCAGCAGCGTAGCATTCGGCAGGCCTAAGGTCTACACCTTC. This gives the protein CASSVAFGRPKVYTF.

This clone was seen once. Other DNA sequences in this sample translate to the same CDR3. This chain joins TRBV6-5 and TRBJ1-4; tentative D call: TRBD1 (5 bases). The germline V and J ends were trimmed by 0 bases and 8 bases, with 10 bases remaining between them. Germline-derived CDR1 and CDR2 are MNHEY and SVGAGI. The CDR3 covers 14 residues. The CDR3 nucleotides are TGTGCCAGCAGTTACTCGCAGGGCGGCGAAAAACTGTTTTTT. This sequence encodes CASSYSQGGEKLFF.